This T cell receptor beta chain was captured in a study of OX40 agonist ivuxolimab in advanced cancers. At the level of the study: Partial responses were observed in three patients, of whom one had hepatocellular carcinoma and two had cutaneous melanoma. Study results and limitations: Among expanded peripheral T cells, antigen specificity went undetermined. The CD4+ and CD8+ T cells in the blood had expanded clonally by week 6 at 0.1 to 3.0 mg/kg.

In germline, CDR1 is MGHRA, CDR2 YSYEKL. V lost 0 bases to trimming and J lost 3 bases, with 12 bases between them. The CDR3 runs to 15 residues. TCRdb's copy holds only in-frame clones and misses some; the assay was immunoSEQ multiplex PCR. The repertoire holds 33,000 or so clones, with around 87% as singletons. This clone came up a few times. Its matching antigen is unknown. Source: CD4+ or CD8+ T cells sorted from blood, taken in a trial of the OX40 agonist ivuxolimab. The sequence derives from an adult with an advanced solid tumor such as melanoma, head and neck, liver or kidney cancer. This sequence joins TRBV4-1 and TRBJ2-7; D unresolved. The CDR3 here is CASSQDLQLFYEQYF. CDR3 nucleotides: TGCGCCAGCAGCCAAGATCTACAACTATTCTACGAGCAGTACTTC.